These 18 T cell receptor beta chains were all obtained from the same sample, sequenced in a study of T cell repertoires in cytomegalovirus infection. MiXCR was run by TCRdb on the reads, yielding one entry per CDR3 protein. The sample holds about 340,000 distinct CDR3 sequences; approximately 32% are singletons and the top ten take 20%. Which antigens these TCRs recognize remains unknown. The sample was cultured PBMCs, taken from culture after CMV antigen stimulation. The origin of the receptors is a human donor in good health (CMV status not recorded). Some clones in this sample may be carry-over from other donors' samples.

This clonotype was detected once. The J gene is TRBJ2-5, the V gene TRBV7-3; TRBD2 aligns across 13 bases. The germline V gene has CDR1 SGHTA and CDR2 FQGTGA. V shed 3 bases and J 3 bases; nucleotides not matched to a gene: 4. This CDR3 is 16 amino acids long. CDR3 in amino acids: CASSFGLAGAKETQYF. CDR3 nucleotides: TGTGCCAGCAGCTTCGGACTAGCGGGGGCCAAAGAGACCCAGTACTTC. The full variable domain, with the rest looked up from reference TRBV7-3 and TRBJ2-5, is GAGVSQTPSNKVTEKGKYVELRCDPISGHTALYWYRQSLGQGPEFLIYFQGTGAADDSGLPNDRFFAVRPEGSVSTLKIQRTERGDSAVYLCASSFGLAGAKETQYFGPGTRLLVL.

V gene TRBV3-1 combines with J gene TRBJ2-3; D remains ambiguous. This CDR3 comprises 16 residues. Trimming cost V 3 bases and J 0 bases, with 13 bases left between them. Per germline, CDR1 LGHDT and CDR2 YNNKEL (reference sequence). CDR3 in amino acids: CASSQETVTSTDTQYF. The CDR3 DNA reads as TGTGCCAGCAGCCAGGAGACGGTGACTAGCACAGATACGCAGTATTTT.

This clonotype was found a few times. The chain recombines TRBV28 with TRBJ1-2; D gene uncertain. Germline loops: CDR1 MDHEN, CDR2 SYDVKM. Trimming pared 8 bases from V and 3 bases from J, leaving 10 bases between. The CDR3 spans 12 residues. The DNA of the CDR3 is TGTGCCAGCGCCGTGGGAGACTATGGCTACACCTTC. Translating it yields CASAVGDYGYTF.

Ten or more counts support this clonotype. The chain joins TRBV7-2 to TRBJ2-3; possible D gene TRBD1, 6 bases. Between the trimmed V and J ends, which lost 4 bases and 2 bases, there was a span of 13 bases. CDR3 length equals 15 residues. The germline gives CDR1 SGHTA, CDR2 FQGNSA. The CDR3 protein is CASSSRGHYTDTQYF. The DNA for the CDR3 is TGTGCCAGCAGCTCCCGGGGACACTACACAGATACGCAGTATTTT.

The J gene is TRBJ2-3, the V gene TRBV6-1, with D possibly matching TRBD2 (5 bases). Germline CDR1 is MNHNS and CDR2 is SASEGT. Trimming removed 11 bases at V and 11 bases at J, with 23 bases between. The length of the CDR3 is 13 residues. CDR3 in amino acids: CALEERSAIEQYF. In nucleotides, the CDR3 is TGTGCCCTCGAGGAGCGGTCAGCCATAGAGCAGTATTTT.

V is TRBV7-2 and J is TRBJ1-4; weak D call: TRBD1 (5 bases). Germline V CDR1 and CDR2: SGHTA, FQGNSA. The CDR3 sequence is 15 residues long. V dropped 2 bases and J dropped 3 bases, with 10 bases sitting between them. The CDR3 bases are TGTGCCAGCAGCTTATACGGGGACCCTAATGAAAAACTGTTTTTT. It is translated as CASSLYGDPNEKLFF. Full variable domain (rest looked up from reference TRBV7-2 and TRBJ1-4): GAGVSQSPSNKVTEKGKDVELRCDPISGHTALYWYRQSLGQGLEFLIYFQGNSAPDKSGLPSDRFSAERTGGSVSTLTIQRTQQEDSAVYLCASSLYGDPNEKLFFGSGTQLSVL.

This clonotype came up many times. The V and J genes are TRBV12-3 or TRBV12-4 and TRBJ1-1, with D perhaps TRBD1 (6 bases). V was clipped by 3 bases and J by 6 bases, with 8 bases between them. The CDR3 runs 12 residues. Here the CDR3 DNA reads TGTGCCAGCAGTTTCGGGGGCGCTGAAGCTTTCTTT. Its translation: CASSFGGAEAFF.

This clonotype was seen a few times. This chain links TRBV6-1 with TRBJ1-5, with 8 bases aligning to TRBD1. The V gene's germline CDR1 is MNHNS and CDR2 SASEGT. V dropped 4 bases and J dropped 9; count of bases not matched to a gene: 2. The CDR3 loop spans 12 amino acids. The CDR3 nucleotides are TGTGCCAGCAGTGCCGGGACAGGGCCCCAGCATTTT. It yields the protein CASSAGTGPQHF.

The V call is TRBV6-6, the J call TRBJ1-2, with D hard to call. The CDR3 has 12 residues. Germline-derived CDR1 and CDR2 are MNHNY and SVGAGI (reference sequence). The V gene lost 10 bases and the J gene lost 4 bases, with 13 bases spanning the gap. For the CDR3, the DNA is TGTGCCACCGGAGACCTGGGCTATGGCTACACCTTC. Translating it yields CATGDLGYGYTF.

This chain uses TRBV2 with TRBJ2-1; TRBD1 agrees at 8 bases. With V trimmed by 5 bases and J by 2 bases, 2 bases remained unmatched. Germline CDR1 reads SNHLY; CDR2 reads FYNNEI. The CDR3 extends over 14 amino acids. CDR3 protein: CASSKQGAYNEQFF. The DNA for the CDR3 is TGTGCCAGCAGTAAACAGGGGGCCTACAATGAGCAGTTCTTC.

This clonotype has a count of ten or more. The chain carries TRBV7-2 and TRBJ2-5; D is perhaps TRBD2 (5 bases). This CDR3 comprises 14 residues. Germline values: CDR1 SGHTA, CDR2 FQGNSA. V was clipped by 6 bases and J by 3 bases, with 14 bases between them. The CDR3 DNA reads TGTGCCAGCAGTCGGGCCGGGGTCAAAGAGACCCAGTACTTC. Its protein is CASSRAGVKETQYF.

This clonotype was detected once. The V call is TRBV6-5, the J call TRBJ2-5; D possibly uses TRBD1 or TRBD2 (5 bases each). CDR1 is MNHEY, CDR2 SVGAGI, per germline. V was cut by 6 bases and J by 4 bases, with 15 bases left in between. There are 14 residues in the CDR3. CDR3 in DNA: TGTGCCAGCAGCGCGAGGGGTGGGAGAGAGACCCAGTACTTC. It is translated as CASSARGGRETQYF.

The chain combines TRBV12-5 with TRBJ1-2; D unclear. The CDR3 has 13 amino acids. V was shortened by 2 bases and J by 4 bases, with 8 bases between the two germline ends. Germline CDR1 LGHNT, CDR2 FRNRAP. CDR3: CASGLNRPYGYTF. The CDR3 DNA follows: TGTGCTAGTGGTTTGAACCGTCCCTATGGCTACACCTTC.

V usage is TRBV18 and J usage is TRBJ2-6; 9 positions match TRBD1. V was clipped by 4 bases and J by 0 bases; unmatched bases: 7. Germline V gives CDR1 KGHSH, CDR2 LQKENI. CDR3 length: 18 amino acids. For the CDR3, the DNA is TGTGCCAGCTCACTTAGGACAGGGGCGACCTCTGGGGCCAACGTCCTGACTTTC. Residues: CASSLRTGATSGANVLTF.

In its sample, this clonotype was seen a few times. This chain connects TRBV4-1 to TRBJ1-1, with D maybe TRBD1 (5 bases). The CDR3 totals 14 residues. The V and J ends lost 4 bases and 2 bases respectively, with 11 bases between them. Germline CDR1 MGHRA, CDR2 YSYEKL. In DNA, the CDR3 is TGCGCCAGCAGCCGAATGGGGGGAAACACTGAAGCTTTCTTT. Its protein is CASSRMGGNTEAFF.

About this clonotype itself: Mismatch with germline at one junction end may stem from a read error. For the CDR3, the DNA is TGTGCCGGCAGCCCTGACACCTCTGACTATGGCTACACCTTC. It codes for CAGSPDTSDYGYTF. The V and J genes are TRBV7-3 and TRBJ1-2; D is ambiguous. Germline CDR1 reads SGHTA; CDR2 reads FQGTGA. The CDR3 is 14 amino acids.

There are a few counts of this clonotype. J is TRBJ2-5 and V is TRBV7-8, with 8 bases aligning to TRBD2. Germline CDR1 SGHVS, CDR2 FQNEAQ. The CDR3 runs 14 residues. The V and J ends lost 10 bases and 4 bases, in that order; junction bases with no gene match: 11. The chain's CDR3 is CATLPQAGVETQYF. CDR3 DNA sequence: TGTGCCACCCTGCCCCAAGCGGGAGTAGAGACCCAGTACTTC.

This clonotype was found many times. V gene TRBV7-2 combines with J gene TRBJ2-1; the D gene is possibly TRBD2 (6 bases). The CDR3 covers 18 residues. V lost 3 bases and J 4 bases, leaving 22 bases between the germline ends. Germline V gene lookup returns CDR1 SGHTA and CDR2 FQGNSA. The CDR3 bases are TGTGCCAGCAGCTTTGACAACCCGGGACGCGGGGTATACAATGAGCAGTTCTTC. The encoded protein is CASSFDNPGRGVYNEQFF.